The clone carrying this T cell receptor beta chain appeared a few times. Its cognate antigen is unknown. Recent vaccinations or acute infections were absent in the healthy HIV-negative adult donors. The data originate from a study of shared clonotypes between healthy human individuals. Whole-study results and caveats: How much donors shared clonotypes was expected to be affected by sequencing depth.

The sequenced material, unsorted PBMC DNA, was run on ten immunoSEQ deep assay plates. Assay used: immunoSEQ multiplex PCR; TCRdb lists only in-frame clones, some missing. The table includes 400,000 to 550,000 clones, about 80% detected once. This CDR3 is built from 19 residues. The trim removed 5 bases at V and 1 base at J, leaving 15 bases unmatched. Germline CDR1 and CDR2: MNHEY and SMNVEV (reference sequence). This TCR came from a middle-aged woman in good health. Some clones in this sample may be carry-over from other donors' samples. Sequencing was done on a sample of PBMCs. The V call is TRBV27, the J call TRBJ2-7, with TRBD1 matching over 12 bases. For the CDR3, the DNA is TGTGCCAGCAGTCCGACCGGGACAGGGGGCGGGTGGGGTTCCTACGAGCAGTACTTC. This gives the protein CASSPTGTGGGWGSYEQYF.